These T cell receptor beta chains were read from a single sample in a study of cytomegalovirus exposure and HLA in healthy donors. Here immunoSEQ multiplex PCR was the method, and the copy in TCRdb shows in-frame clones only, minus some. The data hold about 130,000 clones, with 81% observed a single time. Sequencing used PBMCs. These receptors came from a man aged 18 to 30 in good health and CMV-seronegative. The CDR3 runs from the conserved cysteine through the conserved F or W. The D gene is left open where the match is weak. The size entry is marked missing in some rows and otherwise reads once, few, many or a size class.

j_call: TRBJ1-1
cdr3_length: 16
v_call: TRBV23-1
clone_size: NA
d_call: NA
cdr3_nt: TGCGCCAGCAGTCAAGGGGCCCAGTACTTGAACACTGAAGCTTTCTTT
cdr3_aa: CASSQGAQYLNTEAFF

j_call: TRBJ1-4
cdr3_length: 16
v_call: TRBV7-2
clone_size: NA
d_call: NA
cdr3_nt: TGTGCCAGCAGCTTCGAGGGCTTGACAACTAATGAAAAACTGTTTTTT
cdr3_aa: CASSFEGLTTNEKLFF

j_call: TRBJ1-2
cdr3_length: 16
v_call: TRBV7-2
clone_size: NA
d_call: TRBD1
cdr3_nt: TGTGCCAGCAGCTTAGTACCGGGACAGTATAACTATGGCTACACCTTC
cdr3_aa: CASSLVPGQYNYGYTF

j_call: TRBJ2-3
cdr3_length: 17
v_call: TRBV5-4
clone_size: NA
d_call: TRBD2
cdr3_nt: TGTGCCAGCAGCTTTGGGACTAGCGGGCGTAGCACAGATACGCAGTATTTT
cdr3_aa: CASSFGTSGRSTDTQYF

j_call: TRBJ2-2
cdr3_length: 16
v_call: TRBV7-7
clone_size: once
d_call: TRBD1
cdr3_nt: TGTGCTAGCAGCACTAGACAGGGGGTCGGCGCCGGGGAGCTGTTTTTT
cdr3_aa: CASSTRQGVGAGELFF

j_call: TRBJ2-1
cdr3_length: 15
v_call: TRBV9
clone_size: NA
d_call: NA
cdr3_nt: TGTGCCAGCAGCGTAGCTGGGGGACTCTACAATGAGCAGTTCTTC
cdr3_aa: CASSVAGGLYNEQFF

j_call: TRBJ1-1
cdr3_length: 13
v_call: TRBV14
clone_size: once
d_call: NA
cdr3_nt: TGTGCCAGCAGGGGAAGCAGGGCGACTGAAGCTTTCTTT
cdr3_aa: CASRGSRATEAFF

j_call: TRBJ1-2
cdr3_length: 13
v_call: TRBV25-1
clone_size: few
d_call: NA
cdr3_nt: TGTGCCAGCACCGACAGCAACAACTATGGCTACACCTTC
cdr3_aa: CASTDSNNYGYTF

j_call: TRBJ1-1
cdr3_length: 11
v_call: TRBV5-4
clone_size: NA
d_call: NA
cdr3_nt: TGTGCCAGCACCGCCGGGACTGAAGCTTTCTTT
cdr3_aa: CASTAGTEAFF

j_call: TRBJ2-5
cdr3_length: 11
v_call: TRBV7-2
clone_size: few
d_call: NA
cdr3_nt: TGTGCCAGCAGCTTGGCAGAGACCCAGTACTTC
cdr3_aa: CASSLAETQYF

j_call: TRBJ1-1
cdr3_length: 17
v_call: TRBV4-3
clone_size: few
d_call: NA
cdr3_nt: TGCGCCAGCAGCCAAGGGCTGTGGGAGGGGAGCGGTACTGAAGCTTTCTTT
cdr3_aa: CASSQGLWEGSGTEAFF

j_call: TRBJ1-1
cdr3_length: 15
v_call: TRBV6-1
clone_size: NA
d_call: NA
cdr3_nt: TGTGCCAGCAAAGCGGGGGACGCCTTGAACACTGAAGCTTTCTTT
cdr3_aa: CASKAGDALNTEAFF

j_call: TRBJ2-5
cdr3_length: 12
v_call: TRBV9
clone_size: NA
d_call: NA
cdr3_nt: TGTGCCAGCAGCCCGATCGGAGAGACCCAGTACTTC
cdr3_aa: CASSPIGETQYF

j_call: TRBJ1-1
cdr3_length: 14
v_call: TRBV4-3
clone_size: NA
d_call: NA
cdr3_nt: TGCGCCAGCAGTCGCTTCAGGGGTATCACTGAAGCTTTCTTT
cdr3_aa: CASSRFRGITEAFF

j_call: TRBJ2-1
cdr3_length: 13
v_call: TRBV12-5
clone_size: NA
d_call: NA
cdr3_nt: TGTGCTAGTGGTTTGGTACTAGAGGATGAGCAGTTCTTC
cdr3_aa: CASGLVLEDEQFF

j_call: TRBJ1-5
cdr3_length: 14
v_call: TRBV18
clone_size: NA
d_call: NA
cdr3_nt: TGTGCCAGCTCACCAGTAGAACGCAATCAGCCCCAGCATTTT
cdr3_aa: CASSPVERNQPQHF

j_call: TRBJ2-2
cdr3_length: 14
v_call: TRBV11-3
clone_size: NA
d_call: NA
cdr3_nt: TGTGCCAGCAGCTCCCGACAGAGCACCGGGGAGCTGTTTTTT
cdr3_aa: CASSSRQSTGELFF

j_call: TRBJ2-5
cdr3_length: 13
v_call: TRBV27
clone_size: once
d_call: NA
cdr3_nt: TGTGCCAGCAGTTTCATGGACAGCGGGACCCAGTACTTC
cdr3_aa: CASSFMDSGTQYF

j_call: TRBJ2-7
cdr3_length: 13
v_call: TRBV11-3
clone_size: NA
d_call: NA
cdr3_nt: TGTGCCAGCAGCGACCGGCTAGGGCAGGGGCAGTACTTC
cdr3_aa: CASSDRLGQGQYF

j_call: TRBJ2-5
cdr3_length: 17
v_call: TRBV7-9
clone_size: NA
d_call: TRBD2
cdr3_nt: TGTGCCAGCAGCCCGTTCCCTAGCGGGGGGCATCAAGAGACCCAGTACTTC
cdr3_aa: CASSPFPSGGHQETQYF

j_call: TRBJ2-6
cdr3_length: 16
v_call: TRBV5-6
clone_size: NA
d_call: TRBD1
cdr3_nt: TGTGCCAGCAGCTCAGGGACAGGGACTGGGGCCAACGTCCTGACTTTC
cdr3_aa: CASSSGTGTGANVLTF

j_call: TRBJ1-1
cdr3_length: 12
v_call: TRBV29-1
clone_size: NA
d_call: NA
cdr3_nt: TGCAGCGTCCCCTCAGGGTCACCTGAAGCTTTCTTT
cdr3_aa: CSVPSGSPEAFF

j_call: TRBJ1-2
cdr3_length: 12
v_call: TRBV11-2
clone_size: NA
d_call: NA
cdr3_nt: TGTGCCAGCACCAGGACAGTCTATGGCTACACCTTC
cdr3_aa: CASTRTVYGYTF

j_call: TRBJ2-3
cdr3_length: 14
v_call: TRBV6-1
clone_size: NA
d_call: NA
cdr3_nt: TGTGCCAGCAGTGAGGACAGATACACAGATACGCAGTATTTT
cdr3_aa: CASSEDRYTDTQYF

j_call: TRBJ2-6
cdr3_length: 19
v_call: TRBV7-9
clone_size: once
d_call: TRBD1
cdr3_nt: TGTGCCAGCAGCCTTCCCCCGGGACAGGACCTCTCTGGGGCCAACGTCCTGACTTTC
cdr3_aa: CASSLPPGQDLSGANVLTF

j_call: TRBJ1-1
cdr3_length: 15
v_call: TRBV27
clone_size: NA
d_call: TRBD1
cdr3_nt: TGTGCCAGCAGTGATTGGGGACAGGGGAACACTGAAGCTTTCTTT
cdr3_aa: CASSDWGQGNTEAFF

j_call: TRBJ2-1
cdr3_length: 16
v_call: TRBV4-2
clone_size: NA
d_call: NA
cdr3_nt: TGTGCCAGCAGCCTAACAGCAGGGGCCGGAGGCAATGAGCAGTTCTTC
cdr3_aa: CASSLTAGAGGNEQFF

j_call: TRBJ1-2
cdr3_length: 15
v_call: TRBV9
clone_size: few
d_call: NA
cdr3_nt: TGTGCCAGCAGCCTTGCCCGAGGCGGGAACTATGGCTACACCTTC
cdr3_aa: CASSLARGGNYGYTF

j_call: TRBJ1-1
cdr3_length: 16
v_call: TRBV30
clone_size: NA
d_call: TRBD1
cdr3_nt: TGTGCCTGGAGTGTACAATGGACAGGGGAAGGCACTGAAGCTTTCTTT
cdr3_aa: CAWSVQWTGEGTEAFF

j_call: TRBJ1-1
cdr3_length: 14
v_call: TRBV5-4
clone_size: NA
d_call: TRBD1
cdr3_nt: TGTGCCAGCAGCCGGGACAGTTTGAACACTGAAGCTTTCTTT
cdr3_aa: CASSRDSLNTEAFF

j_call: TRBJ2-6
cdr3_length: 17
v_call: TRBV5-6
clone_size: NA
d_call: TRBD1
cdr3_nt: TGTGCCAGCGGCAAGGACAGGGGGTCGTCTGGGGCCAACGTCCTGACTTTC
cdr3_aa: CASGKDRGSSGANVLTF

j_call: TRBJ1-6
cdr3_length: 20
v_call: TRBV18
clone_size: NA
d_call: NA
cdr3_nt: TGTGCCAGCTCAATACTTGATCCCGAGACTGGGAGCTCCTATAATTCACCCCTCCACTTT
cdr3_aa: CASSILDPETGSSYNSPLHF

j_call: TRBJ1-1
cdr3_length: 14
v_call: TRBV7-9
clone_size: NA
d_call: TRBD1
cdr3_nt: TGTGCCAGCAGCTCACAGGGGAAACCTTTCGAAGCTTTCTTT
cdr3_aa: CASSSQGKPFEAFF

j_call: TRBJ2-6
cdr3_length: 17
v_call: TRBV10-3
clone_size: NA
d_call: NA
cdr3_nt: TGTGCCATCACCGAGACAGGAGCTAGCTCTGGGGCCAACGTCCTGACTTTC
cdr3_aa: CAITETGASSGANVLTF

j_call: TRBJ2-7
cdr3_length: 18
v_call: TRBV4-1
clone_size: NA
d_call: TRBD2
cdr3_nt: TGCGCCAGCAGCCAATCGGGACTAGCGGGGGTAAGCTCCTACGAGCAGTACTTC
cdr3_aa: CASSQSGLAGVSSYEQYF

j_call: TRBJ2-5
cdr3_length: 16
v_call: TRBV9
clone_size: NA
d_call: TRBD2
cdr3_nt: TGTGCCAGCAGCTTCGGGACTAGCGGACTACAAGAGACCCAGTACTTC
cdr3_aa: CASSFGTSGLQETQYF

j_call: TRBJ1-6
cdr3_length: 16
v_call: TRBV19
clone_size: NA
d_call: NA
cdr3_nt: TGTGCCAGTAGTTCAACCCCAGGGGCGAAAGAGGCACCCCTCCACTTT
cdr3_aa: CASSSTPGAKEAPLHF

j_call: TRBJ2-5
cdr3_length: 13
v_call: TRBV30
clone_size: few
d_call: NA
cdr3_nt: TGTGCCTGGATAACCCCTTTGAGGGAGACCCAGTACTTC
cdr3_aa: CAWITPLRETQYF

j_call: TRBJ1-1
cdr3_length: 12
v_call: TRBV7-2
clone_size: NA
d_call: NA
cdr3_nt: TGTGCCAGCAGCTTCAGGAACACTGAAGCTTTCTTT
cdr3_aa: CASSFRNTEAFF

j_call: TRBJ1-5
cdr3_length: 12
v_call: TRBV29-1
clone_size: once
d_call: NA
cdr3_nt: TGCAGCGTTGAGGAGGGGAATCAGCCCCAGCATTTT
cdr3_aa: CSVEEGNQPQHF

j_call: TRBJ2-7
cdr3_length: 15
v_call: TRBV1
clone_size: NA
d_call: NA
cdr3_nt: TGCACCAGCAGCCAAGAACCTAGCGGGGGATACGAGCAGTACTTC
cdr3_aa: CTSSQEPSGGYEQYF

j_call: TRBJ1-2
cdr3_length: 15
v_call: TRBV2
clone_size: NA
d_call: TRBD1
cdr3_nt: TGTGCCAACTGGGACAGGGAAGTGGCTGCCTATGGCTACACCTTC
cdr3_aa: CANWDREVAAYGYTF

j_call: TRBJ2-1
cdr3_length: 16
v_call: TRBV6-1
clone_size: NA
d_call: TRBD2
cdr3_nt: TGTGCCAGCAGTGAACGGTGGCGGGGGGGTAACAATGAGCAGTTCTTC
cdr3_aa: CASSERWRGGNNEQFF

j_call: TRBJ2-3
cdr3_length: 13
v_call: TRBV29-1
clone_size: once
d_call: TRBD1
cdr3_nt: TGCAGCGGCCCGGGACAGGGCTTGGATACGCAGTATTTT
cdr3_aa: CSGPGQGLDTQYF